The 12 T cell receptor beta chains given below trace back to one sample, sequenced in a study of shared clonotypes between healthy human individuals. Libraries were prepared by immunoSEQ multiplex PCR; TCRdb keeps only in-frame clonotypes and omits some of them. This sample has approximately 1,000,000 clones, with about 72% found just once. The sequenced material came from memory CD4+ T cells from PBMCs. Sample subset: CD45RA-negative fraction. These receptor sequences come from a man younger than 35 in good health. Some clones in this sample may be carry-over from other donors' samples.

This chain connects TRBV27 to TRBJ1-1, with 7 bases lining up with TRBD1. J lost 3 bases, V lost 9 bases, and 4 bases had no gene match. The CDR3 loop spans 12 amino acids. Germline V gene sequence: CDR1 MNHEY, CDR2 SMNVEV (reference sequence). Here the CDR3 DNA reads TGTGCCAGTTTCGACAGGGACACTGAAGCTTTCTTT. This gives the protein CASFDRDTEAFF.

The chain is built from TRBV7-2 and TRBJ2-1; D perhaps matches TRBD1 (6 bases). The CDR3 extends over 16 amino acids. Trimming removed 4 bases at V and 1 base at J, with 14 bases between. The germline V gene encodes CDR1 SGHTA and CDR2 FQGNSA. The CDR3 sequence is CASSSNQGPSYNEQFF. CDR3 DNA sequence: TGTGCCAGCAGCTCGAATCAGGGGCCGTCCTACAATGAGCAGTTCTTC.

The chain uses TRBV6-1 and TRBJ2-3; 8 positions agree with TRBD2. The germline gives CDR1 MNHNS, CDR2 SASEGT. The CDR3 is 15 residues long. The V gene end was trimmed by 6 bases and the J gene end by 5 bases; junction bases not matched to a gene: 10. CDR3 sequence reads: CASSRQREWGDTQYF. The CDR3 nucleotides read TGTGCCAGCAGCCGCCAGCGGGAGTGGGGAGATACGCAGTATTTT.

V and J are TRBV27 and TRBJ2-1; 8 nucleotides line up with TRBD2. The germline CDR1 and CDR2 sequences are MNHEY and SMNVEV (reference sequence). The CDR3 sequence is 16 residues long. V was clipped by 4 bases and J by 6 bases; unmatched bases: 11. CDR3 residues: CASSSRSGSRGNEQFF. CDR3 in DNA: TGTGCCAGCAGTTCTCGAAGCGGGAGTCGCGGCAATGAGCAGTTCTTC.

The chain uses TRBV6-6 and TRBJ1-1, with 9 nucleotides matching TRBD1. The ends lost 8 bases at V and 5 bases at J; junction bases unmatched: 3. CDR3 length equals 12 residues. Germline assignment: CDR1 MNHNY and CDR2 SVGAGI (reference sequence). The CDR3 bases are TGTGCCAGCCAGACAGGGGGAACTGAAGCTTTCTTT. Translating it yields CASQTGGTEAFF.

The chain links TRBV9 to TRBJ2-1; TRBD1 matches at 8 bases. Germline V gene lookup returns CDR1 SGDLS and CDR2 YYNGEE. V lost 3 bases to trimming and J lost 11 bases; unmatched junction nucleotides: 7. This CDR3 contains 13 residues. The CDR3 sequence is CASSALQGDKQFF. In DNA form, the CDR3 reads TGTGCCAGCAGCGCATTACAGGGGGATAAGCAGTTCTTC.

The CDR3 DNA follows: TGTGCCAGCAGCTTCGACTGGGGGAAGGGGCCAATGTTAGATACGCAGTATTTT. Translating gives CASSFDWGKGPMLDTQYF. This chain links TRBV7-9 with TRBJ2-3; tentatively, D is TRBD1 or TRBD2 (5 bases each). Trimming took off 3 bases at V and 5 bases at J, with 24 bases between the two ends. The CDR3 sequence is 18 residues long. Germline CDR1 is SEHNR and CDR2 is FQNEAQ (reference sequence). The full variable domain, with the rest looked up from reference TRBV7-9 and TRBJ2-3, is DTGVSQNPRHKITKRGQNVTFRCDPISEHNRLYWYRQTLGQGPEFLTYFQNEAQLEKSRLLSDRFSAERPKGSFSTLEIQRTEQGDSAMYLCASSFDWGKGPMLDTQYFGPGTRLTVL.

The chain is built from TRBV5-5 and TRBJ2-7; 7 nucleotides line up with TRBD2. J lost 4 bases, V lost 4 bases, and 11 bases had no gene match. CDR1 is SGHKS, CDR2 YYEKEE, per germline (reference sequence). The CDR3 is 15 residues long. CDR3 sequence (DNA): TGTGCCAGCAGCCAAGTAGGCGGGAGCGGTTACGAGCAGTACTTC. It encodes CASSQVGGSGYEQYF.

The gene calls are TRBV7-9 and TRBJ2-2, with D perhaps assigned TRBD1 or TRBD2 (6 bases each). The germline V gene has CDR1 SEHNR and CDR2 FQNEAQ (reference sequence). The V gene lost 5 bases and the J gene lost 4 bases, with 11 bases spanning the gap. The CDR3 has 14 amino acids. For the CDR3, the DNA is TGTGCCAGCAGCCAAGGGGGGCGCACCGGGGAGCTGTTTTTT. Its translation is CASSQGGRTGELFF. The complete variable domain, with remaining parts taken from reference TRBV7-9 and TRBJ2-2, reads DTGVSQNPRHKITKRGQNVTFRCDPISEHNRLYWYRQTLGQGPEFLTYFQNEAQLEKSRLLSDRFSAERPKGSFSTLEIQRTEQGDSAMYLCASSQGGRTGELFFGEGSRLTVL.

The gene calls are TRBV28 and TRBJ2-7; D remains ambiguous. The V gene lost 5 bases and the J gene lost 2 bases, with 16 bases spanning the gap. CDR1 is MDHEN, CDR2 SYDVKM, per germline. The CDR3 spans 15 residues. The CDR3 sequence: CASSLSSVGPYEQYF. Written as DNA, the CDR3 is TGTGCCAGCAGTCTATCCTCGGTGGGCCCCTACGAGCAGTACTTC.

The chain joins TRBV5-6 to TRBJ1-2; perhaps TRBD1 as D (5 bases). CDR3 size: 12 residues. The V gene lost 3 bases and the J gene lost 9 bases, with 12 bases spanning the gap. Germline CDR1 is SGHDT and CDR2 is YYEEEE. The DNA of the CDR3 is TGTGCCAGCAGCTCAGGAGAGGGGAGCTACACCTTC. It specifies CASSSGEGSYTF.

The chain is built from TRBV13 and TRBJ2-7; TRBD1 matches at 7 bases. This CDR3 comprises 14 residues. The V gene end was trimmed by 3 bases and the J gene end by 4 bases; junction bases not matched to a gene: 6. Germline CDR1 reads PRHDT; CDR2 reads FYEKMQ (reference sequence). Here the CDR3 reads CASSFPGQSYEQYF. In nucleotides, the CDR3 is TGTGCCAGCAGCTTTCCGGGACAGTCTTACGAGCAGTACTTC.